The 20 T cell receptor beta chains below all came from one sample that was sequenced in a study of regulatory T cells in long-lasting Graves disease. According to the study, TCR beta libraries were built with iRepertoire HTBI primers and CDR3-region Arm-PCR. TCRdb called the multiplex PCR reads again in MiXCR, with one record for every CDR3 protein. The table includes 350,000 to 500,000 distinct CDR3 sequences, about a sixth detected once. Time point specified: newly diagnosed GD, antithyroid drugs for less than 3 months. After RNA was extracted from PBMCs, the TCR library was made from it. These data also featured in a second study, about T cells in Graves' hyperthyroidism and ophthalmopathy.

The material was peripheral blood mononuclear cells (PBMCs), obtained at new diagnosis, from a patient treated with antithyroid drugs. Source of these receptors: a woman in her 30s with Graves disease.

This sequence joins TRBV5-1 and TRBJ2-1; D is perhaps TRBD2 (5 bases). The V gene's germline CDR1 is SGHRS and CDR2 YFSETQ. V was pared by 5 bases and J by 10 bases, with 16 bases between. The CDR3 totals 13 residues. The CDR3 loop is CASSADSRKEQFF. In DNA form, the CDR3 reads TGCGCCAGCAGTGCGGACTCACGCAAAGAGCAGTTCTTC.

This clonotype showed up just a few times. This chain connects TRBV6-1 to TRBJ2-1; the match to TRBD2 covers 7 bases. CDR1 is MNHNS, CDR2 SASEGT, per germline. The length of the CDR3 is 14 residues. The ends lost 6 bases at V and 9 bases at J; junction bases unmatched: 11. The CDR3 loop is CASSHGLGSAEQFF. The DNA for the CDR3 is TGTGCCAGCAGCCACGGACTAGGATCGGCTGAGCAGTTCTTC.

This clonotype appeared many times. The CDR3 spells CASSLVGLAGDYEQYF. The CDR3 DNA reads as TGTGCCAGCAGCTTAGTCGGACTAGCGGGAGACTACGAGCAGTACTTC. V usage is TRBV7-2 and J usage is TRBJ2-7; 13 bases fit TRBD2. Per the germline V gene, CDR1 is SGHTA and CDR2 is FQGNSA. The length of the CDR3 is 16 residues. Unmatched junction bases numbered 3, after V lost 1 base and J lost 3 bases.

This clonotype has a count of ten or more. V gene TRBV28 combines with J gene TRBJ2-3, with 12 nucleotides matching TRBD2. The germline CDR1 and CDR2 sequences are MDHEN and SYDVKM. V was pared by 4 bases and J by 4 bases, with 6 bases of the junction left unmatched. This CDR3 is 16 amino acids long. CDR3 sequence: CASSSRLAGVADTQYF. DNA of the CDR3: TGTGCCAGCAGTTCCAGACTAGCGGGAGTTGCAGATACGCAGTATTTT.

The rearrangement joins TRBV5-4 to TRBJ2-3; D remains ambiguous. Trimming pared 4 bases from V and 6 bases from J, leaving 9 bases between. Germline CDR1 SGHNT, CDR2 YYREEE (reference sequence). CDR3 length equals 12 residues. The CDR3 DNA sequence: TGTGCCAGCAGCCGAGCAGCGGATACGCAGTATTTT. This translates into CASSRAADTQYF.

This clonotype was seen ten or more times. Written as DNA, the CDR3 is TGCAGTGCTAGAGATGCGAGAAGCGGGAATACGCAGTATTTT. It codes for CSARDARSGNTQYF. The chain couples TRBV20-1 to TRBJ2-3, with 7 bases lining up with TRBD2. Germline V gene sequence: CDR1 DFQATT, CDR2 SNEGSKA (reference sequence). After removal of 0 bases from V and 7 bases from J, the junction contained 7 bases not matched to a gene. The CDR3 contains 14 residues.

This clonotype was seen more than once but under ten times. This chain connects TRBV29-1 to TRBJ2-7; 9 bases fit TRBD1. There are 17 residues in the CDR3. V gave up 3 bases and J gave up 3 bases; unmatched junction bases: 15. Per germline, CDR1 SQVTM and CDR2 ANQGSEA. The CDR3 region is CSVENPVTGTGSYEQYF. As DNA, the CDR3 is TGCAGCGTTGAGAATCCGGTAACAGGGACAGGGAGCTACGAGCAGTACTTC.

This clonotype was found many times. V is TRBV20-1 and J is TRBJ2-7, with unresolved D. The germline V gene has CDR1 DFQATT and CDR2 SNEGSKA (reference sequence). CDR3 length: 12 amino acids. V was pared by 4 bases and J by 6 bases, with 13 bases between. The CDR3 sequence: CSAKGGPSEQYF. The CDR3 DNA reads TGCAGTGCTAAGGGCGGACCTTCCGAGCAGTACTTC.

This clonotype has ten or more counts. The chain carries TRBV28 and TRBJ2-5; TRBD1 might be the D (6 bases). The CDR3 runs 15 residues. V lost 5 bases and J lost 0, with 13 bases in between. Germline V gives CDR1 MDHEN, CDR2 SYDVKM. CDR3: CASSPSTGDQETQYF. DNA of the CDR3: TGTGCCAGCAGTCCATCGACAGGAGACCAAGAGACCCAGTACTTC.

A single count supports this clonotype. Possible read error: a much larger clone is one base away. The chain couples TRBV7-2 to TRBJ2-5; TRBD1 matches at 7 bases. Germline V gene sequence: CDR1 SGHTA, CDR2 FQGNSA. Unmatched junction bases numbered 2, after V lost 4 bases and J lost 0 bases. This CDR3 spans 14 amino acids. CDR3: CASSSGQHQETQYF. In DNA, the CDR3 is TGTGCCAGCAGCTCGGGACAGCACCAAGAGACCCAGTACTTC.

This clonotype has a count of ten or more. The chain joins TRBV18 to TRBJ2-3; D not certain. V gave up 3 bases and J gave up 4 bases, with 5 bases separating them. CDR1 KGHSH and CDR2 LQKENI come from the germline V gene. This CDR3 has 12 amino acids. Written as DNA, the CDR3 is TGTGCCAGCTCACCCAACGCAGATACGCAGTATTTT. Its protein product is CASSPNADTQYF.

This clonotype was recorded at least ten times. The rearrangement links TRBV3-1 to TRBJ2-3; D is undetermined. Deletions cut 6 bases from V and 5 bases from J, with 18 bases between. CDR3 length: 15 residues. Germline assignment: CDR1 LGHDT and CDR2 YNNKEL (reference sequence). The CDR3 region is CASSSDLGPGDTQYF. Written as DNA, the CDR3 is TGTGCCAGCAGTAGTGACCTCGGGCCAGGAGATACGCAGTATTTT.

This clonotype has a count of ten or more. J is TRBJ2-5 and V is TRBV28, with 12 bases aligning to TRBD2. In germline, CDR1 is MDHEN, CDR2 SYDVKM. The J segment lost 5 bases and the V segment lost 5 bases, leaving 9 bases of the junction unmatched. There are 16 residues in the CDR3. The CDR3 DNA follows: TGTGCCAGCAGTGGATCTAGCGGGAGGGCCGTTGAGACCCAGTACTTC. Translated: CASSGSSGRAVETQYF.

This clonotype has at least ten counts. J is TRBJ2-1 and V is TRBV27; TRBD1 aligns across 7 bases. This CDR3 contains 14 residues. V shed 1 base and J 8 bases; nucleotides not matched to a gene: 5. The germline V gene encodes CDR1 MNHEY and CDR2 SMNVEV (reference sequence). CDR3 sequence: CASSLFVRGYEQFF. The CDR3 DNA is TGTGCCAGCAGTTTATTCGTCAGGGGGTATGAGCAGTTCTTC.

This chain uses TRBV9 with TRBJ2-1; a possible D gene is TRBD2 (6 bases). The V gene's germline CDR1 is SGDLS and CDR2 YYNGEE. CDR3 length: 13 residues. Trimming removed 4 bases from V and 10 bases from J, with 15 bases in between. The CDR3 spells CASSPGPGGEQFF. The CDR3 nucleotides are TGTGCCAGCAGCCCCGGACCTGGAGGGGAGCAGTTCTTC.

This chain links TRBV19 with TRBJ1-5; no clear D. The CDR3 consists of 15 residues. Per germline, CDR1 LNHDA and CDR2 SQIVND (reference sequence). V was clipped by 3 bases and J by 1 base, with 10 bases between them. The chain's CDR3 is CASSMIRPSNQPQHF. In DNA form, the CDR3 reads TGTGCCAGTAGTATGATCCGCCCCAGCAATCAGCCCCAGCATTTT.

V and J are TRBV27 and TRBJ2-5; D uncertain. V lost 5 bases and J lost 3, with 10 bases in between. Germline values: CDR1 MNHEY, CDR2 SMNVEV (reference sequence). The CDR3 has 13 residues. DNA of the CDR3: TGTGCCAGCAGTCCCCGGATTGAAGAGACCCAGTACTTC. Residues: CASSPRIEETQYF.

The J gene is TRBJ2-3, the V gene TRBV2; TRBD1 matches 7 bases. CDR3 length: 14 amino acids. The V gene end was trimmed by 7 bases and the J gene end by 0 bases; junction bases not matched to a gene: 4. Per the germline V gene, CDR1 is SNHLY and CDR2 is FYNNEI. CDR3 DNA: TGTGCCAGCAATCCGGGACAGAGCACAGATACGCAGTATTTT. This sequence encodes CASNPGQSTDTQYF.

At least ten counts were recorded for this clonotype. The V and J genes are TRBV5-4 and TRBJ2-3; 12 bases map to TRBD2. Germline values: CDR1 SGHNT, CDR2 YYREEE (reference sequence). The CDR3 is made up of 16 amino acids. V lost 2 bases and J lost 3; bases outside the gene matches: 4. CDR3 in DNA: TGTGCCAGCAGCTTCAGACTAGCGGGAGCTACAGATACGCAGTATTTT. Translation gives CASSFRLAGATDTQYF.

This clonotype was recorded many times. V and J are TRBV5-4 and TRBJ2-7; perhaps TRBD2 as D (5 bases). CDR3 length equals 15 residues. CDR1 is SGHNT, CDR2 YYREEE, per germline (reference sequence). V lost 1 base, J lost 2 bases, and 13 bases lay in between. The CDR3, as DNA: TGTGCCAGCAGCTTGACCGGGAATGTGGCCTACGAGCAGTACTTC. The encoded protein is CASSLTGNVAYEQYF. Looking up the rest from reference TRBV5-4 and TRBJ2-7 gives the full variable domain: ETGVTQSPTHLIKTRGQQVTLRCSSQSGHNTVSWYQQALGQGPQFIFQYYREEENGRGNFPPRFSGLQFPNYSSELNVNALELDDSALYLCASSLTGNVAYEQYFGPGTRLTVT.